This passage covers 19 T cell receptor beta chains from one sample sequenced in a study of response to subunit inactivated influenza vaccine. TCRdb ran MiXCR on the RT-PCR reads and lists one entry per CDR3 protein. The table has about 650,000 distinct CDR3 sequences, 15% to 18% seen once; the top ten hold around a tenth. The sequenced sample was PBMCs from blood, obtained roughly 13 days after vaccination. The receptor source for this set is a man aged 45 to 65 who received an inactivated influenza vaccine.

The sample holds a few counts of this clonotype. The chain links TRBV5-1 to TRBJ2-7; D might be TRBD2 (6 bases). The CDR3 is 13 residues long. Germline V lookup: CDR1 SGHRS, CDR2 YFSETQ. V was trimmed by 4 bases and J by 6 bases, leaving 14 bases between them. The CDR3 reads CASSAGPHGEQYF. The CDR3 DNA follows: TGCGCCAGCAGCGCGGGACCGCACGGCGAGCAGTACTTC.

This clonotype was recorded a few times. The chain uses TRBV18 and TRBJ2-1, with 10 bases that match TRBD2. This CDR3 contains 15 residues. Germline values: CDR1 KGHSH, CDR2 LQKENI. Trimming removed 6 bases from V and 3 bases from J; junction bases left unmatched: 5. This CDR3 reads CASSKLAGFYNEQFF. The DNA of the CDR3 is TGTGCCAGCTCGAAACTAGCGGGGTTCTACAATGAGCAGTTCTTC.

The rearrangement links TRBV30 to TRBJ2-1; the match to TRBD2 covers 9 bases. V dropped 6 bases and J dropped 2; count of bases not matched to a gene: 2. CDR1 and CDR2 (germline): GTSNPN, SVGIG (reference sequence). The CDR3 totals 13 residues. This CDR3 is CACASGTYNEQFF. DNA for the CDR3: TGTGCCTGCGCTAGCGGGACCTACAATGAGCAGTTCTTC. The entire variable domain, with the rest obtained from reference TRBV30 and TRBJ2-1, is as follows: SQTIHQWPATLVQPVGSPLSLECTVEGTSNPNLYWYRQAAGRGLQLLFYSVGIGQISSEVPQNLSASRPQDRQFILSSKKLLLSDSGFYLCACASGTYNEQFFGPGTRLTVL.

A few counts support this clonotype. The chain has TRBV6-5 and TRBJ2-7, with D perhaps matching TRBD1 (7 bases). V was cut by 1 base and J by 5 bases, with 21 bases left in between. CDR1 MNHEY and CDR2 SVGAGI come from the germline V gene. This CDR3 is 17 amino acids long. CDR3 loop: CASSYWRGLTGFDEQYF. CDR3 nucleotides: TGTGCCAGCAGTTACTGGCGGGGATTGACAGGGTTCGACGAGCAGTACTTC.

J is TRBJ2-7 and V is TRBV20-1; D is perhaps TRBD1 (5 bases). The V end was cut by 6 bases, the J end by 6 bases, with 12 bases between. CDR3 length equals 11 residues. CDR1 and CDR2 (germline): DFQATT, SNEGSKA (reference sequence). The CDR3 coding sequence is TGCAGTGCGGGGCGCACCGTCGAGCAGTACTTC. Translating it yields CSAGRTVEQYF.

The chain has TRBV7-3 and TRBJ2-1; perhaps TRBD2 as D (6 bases). This CDR3 contains 17 residues. The V and J ends lost 2 bases and 2 bases respectively, with 16 bases between them. From germline, CDR1 is SGHTA and CDR2 FQGTGA. The CDR3 reads CASSLGYGGGAYNEQFF. In nucleotides, the CDR3 is TGTGCCAGCAGCTTAGGTTATGGAGGCGGGGCCTACAATGAGCAGTTCTTC.

The chain joins TRBV6-1 to TRBJ1-5, with unresolved D. V lost 6 bases and J lost 3, with 21 bases in between. CDR1 and CDR2 (germline): MNHNS, SASEGT. This CDR3 region has 17 residues. CDR3: CASRTKRYLGDNQPQHF. Written as DNA, the CDR3 is TGTGCCAGCAGGACCAAGAGGTACCTTGGGGACAATCAGCCCCAGCATTTT.

This clonotype was seen a few times. The V call is TRBV30, the J call TRBJ2-2, with TRBD2 matching over 7 bases. CDR3 length: 15 residues. Unmatched junction bases numbered 5, after V lost 0 bases and J lost 4 bases. Germline loops: CDR1 GTSNPN, CDR2 SVGIG (reference sequence). CDR3 sequence (DNA): TGTGCCTGGAGTGTACTTAGCGGGCGCACCGGGGAGCTGTTTTTT. This translates into CAWSVLSGRTGELFF.

V gene TRBV5-1 combines with J gene TRBJ1-4; no clear D. CDR1 is SGHRS and CDR2 is YFSETQ in the germline V gene. V was pared by 0 bases and J by 8 bases, with 23 bases between. The CDR3 is made up of 18 amino acids. The chain's CDR3 is CASSLGQRTDHLREKLFF. The CDR3 DNA follows: TGCGCCAGCAGCTTGGGACAACGAACGGATCACTTACGGGAAAAACTGTTTTTT.

This clonotype was recorded at least ten times. The V gene is TRBV7-6, the J gene TRBJ2-7; 11 bases line up with TRBD2. Germline values: CDR1 SGHVS, CDR2 FNYEAQ. This CDR3 comprises 21 residues. J gave up 2 bases and V 1 base, and 19 bases lay outside the gene matches. The CDR3 DNA follows: TGTGCCAGCAGCTTAGTTCGTCCCGGTACTAGCGGGGGCCGCATCACCTACGAGCAGTACTTC. It encodes CASSLVRPGTSGGRITYEQYF.

Written as DNA, the CDR3 is TGTGCCAGCAGTGAAGGGGGGGGTGGGGCCAACGTCCTGACTTTC. Translated, it gives CASSEGGGGANVLTF. The V and J genes are TRBV2 and TRBJ2-6; 7 bases line up with TRBD2. Germline-derived CDR1 and CDR2 are SNHLY and FYNNEI. Trimming removed 1 base from V and 3 bases from J; junction bases left unmatched: 0. This CDR3 is 15 amino acids long.

This clonotype was counted between two and nine times. The rearrangement joins TRBV7-8 to TRBJ2-5; TRBD2 matches at 14 bases. CDR3 size: 19 residues. Germline loops: CDR1 SGHVS, CDR2 FQNEAQ. J was trimmed by 2 bases and V by 1 base; bases with no gene match: 9. The CDR3: CASSLGRGLAGVLQETQYF. DNA for the CDR3: TGTGCCAGCAGCTTAGGTCGGGGACTAGCGGGGGTCCTACAAGAGACCCAGTACTTC.

The chain uses TRBV12-3 or TRBV12-4 and TRBJ2-1; D uncertain. This CDR3 contains 15 residues. Trimming stripped 2 bases from V and 0 bases from J, with 8 bases between. The CDR3 is CASSLRAGSYNEQFF. CDR3 nucleotides: TGTGCCAGCAGTTTACGGGCAGGCTCCTACAATGAGCAGTTCTTC.

In its sample, this clonotype was seen a few times. The rearrangement links TRBV14 to TRBJ1-1, with 8 bases matching TRBD1. CDR3 size: 13 residues. The V segment lost 7 bases and the J segment 1 base; nucleotides outside the gene matches: 2. CDR1 is SGHDN and CDR2 is FVKESK in the germline V gene. DNA for the CDR3: TGTGCCAGCATGCAGGGGGCGAACACTGAAGCTTTCTTT. Encoded protein: CASMQGANTEAFF.

This chain links TRBV10-3 with TRBJ2-2; 8 positions agree with TRBD2. The length of the CDR3 is 19 residues. From germline, CDR1 is ENHRY and CDR2 SYGVKD. Trimming at V came to 3 bases and at J to 0 bases, leaving 12 bases not matched to a gene. CDR3 in DNA: TGTGCCATCAGTGATTTCAGGTTACTAGCGGAAGCGAACACCGGGGAGCTGTTTTTT. Protein sequence: CAISDFRLLAEANTGELFF.

The chain combines TRBV20-1 with TRBJ2-5; no firm D call. CDR3 length: 13 amino acids. The germline CDR1 and CDR2 sequences are DFQATT and SNEGSKA (reference sequence). The CDR3 is CSALHPNQETQYF. In DNA form, the CDR3 reads TGCAGCGCTCTACACCCGAATCAAGAGACCCAGTACTTC.

This rearrangement joins TRBV28 to TRBJ1-5; D might be TRBD1 (5 bases). The CDR3 has 14 amino acids. The germline V gene encodes CDR1 MDHEN and CDR2 SYDVKM. The V gene lost 3 bases and the J gene lost 5 bases, with 11 bases spanning the gap. The CDR3 here is CASSLLGVDQPQHF. As DNA, the CDR3 is TGTGCCAGCAGTTTGCTGGGGGTGGATCAGCCCCAGCATTTT.

V usage is TRBV4-3 and J usage is TRBJ2-7; D possibly uses TRBD1 or TRBD2 (5 bases each). V lost 0 bases and J lost 2, with 11 bases in between. CDR3 length: 15 amino acids. Germline V gene sequence: CDR1 LGHNA, CDR2 YSLEER. The DNA of the CDR3 is TGCGCCAGCAGCCAAGAGAGGGACCCGACCTACGAGCAGTACTTC. Its protein is CASSQERDPTYEQYF.

This chain uses TRBV5-1 with TRBJ2-6; D is ambiguous. From germline, CDR1 is SGHRS and CDR2 YFSETQ. This CDR3 spans 15 amino acids. The germline V and J ends were trimmed by 4 bases and 0 bases, with 8 bases remaining between them. CDR3 in amino acids: CASSMDVSGANVLTF. CDR3 coding DNA: TGCGCCAGCAGCATGGATGTCTCTGGGGCCAACGTCCTGACTTTC.